This T cell receptor (beta chain) was identified during a study of blood T cell repertoires in COVID-19. Study-level background: PBMCs, B-cell-depleted T cells, or T cells were the source of the cDNA or gDNA that made up the material.

Source study methods: Amplification of reference gene primers provided the estimated nucleated cell counts. Sequenced by immunoSEQ multiplex PCR; TCRdb stores in-frame clones only, minus some. V, J and clone size reflect that table, while D and trimming were determined from the DNA. The repertoire holds a few hundred thousand clones, with under 90% as singletons. This clone was observed once. From germline, CDR1 is SGDLS and CDR2 YYNGEE. CDR3 length equals 16 residues. Losses at the gene ends were 4 bases for V and 9 bases for J; bases not matched to a gene: 14. The source is a woman of 80 years or more with acute or convalescent COVID-19. This chain uses TRBV9 with TRBJ2-1, with 9 bases that match TRBD2. Material for sequencing was peripheral blood. CDR3 nucleotide sequence: TGTGCCAGCAGCTCGGGACTAGCACTTGTCATGGGTGAGCAGTTCTTC. Amino acids: CASSSGLALVMGEQFF.